This TCR beta chain was identified in a study of shared clonotypes between healthy human individuals. Study-wide results and limits: With a handful of donors compared, around 5% of naive CD4 clonotypes were shared. The small donor group covered limited genetic and exposure diversity. Rarefaction indicated that sorted-subset sequencing remained incomplete although depth was large.

Trimming took 10 bases from V and 2 from J; bases not matched to a gene: 5. The germline gives CDR1 MNHEY, CDR2 SMNVEV (reference sequence). CDR3 length: 14 residues. Per the original methods: As immunoSEQ supplied junction-only sequences (without quality scores), filtering differed. The method was immunoSEQ multiplex PCR; TCRdb's version includes in-frame clones alone and lacks a portion of them. V and J calls and clone size are given by that table; D and trimming were obtained from the DNA. The sample shows approximately 2.1 million clones, over 85% of them seen only once. Comment on this clone: Its specificity is unknown.

Material: naive CD4+ T cells from PBMCs. Documented subset: CD45RA+ positively selected. This receptor was obtained from a man aged 18 to 35 in good health. Some clones in this sample may be carry-over from other donors' samples. The chain combines TRBV27 with TRBJ2-7; 13 bases align to TRBD2. The CDR3 sequence is CAIKTSGRPYEQYF. The CDR3 nucleotides are TGTGCCATCAAGACTAGCGGGAGGCCCTACGAGCAGTACTTC.